These T cell receptor beta chains were read from a single sample in a study of post-analysis software for immune sequencing data. TCRdb re-derived calls from the PCR reads in MiXCR, one entry per CDR3 protein. The table lists some 800,000 distinct CDR3 sequences, 46% of them singletons. Sequenced: blood. The receptors come from a girl under 18 with multiple sclerosis. Both conserved end residues are part of each CDR3. A D gene is named only where the DNA matches it firmly. Expanded clones get a size class; other rows say once, few or many, or leave the size out.

V gene: TRBV12-3/TRBV12-4; clone size: few; D gene: NA; CDR3 length: 14; J gene: TRBJ1-6; CDR3 DNA: TGTGCCAGCAACCAAGGAAGATATAATTCACCCCTCCACTTT; CDR3 protein: CASNQGRYNSPLHF
V gene: TRBV12-3/TRBV12-4; clone size: NA; D gene: NA; CDR3 length: 13; J gene: TRBJ2-1; CDR3 DNA: TGTGCCAGCAGCCCACCAGGGAACGCTGAGCAGTTCTTC; CDR3 protein: CASSPPGNAEQFF
V gene: TRBV2; clone size: few; D gene: TRBD1; CDR3 length: 15; J gene: TRBJ2-7; CDR3 DNA: TGTGCCAGCAGTGAATGGGACAGGGGATCCTACGAGCAGTACTTC; CDR3 protein: CASSEWDRGSYEQYF
V gene: TRBV5-1; clone size: NA; D gene: NA; CDR3 length: 15; J gene: TRBJ2-1; CDR3 DNA: TGCGCCAGCAGCTTGGTGCCAGGGACCTACAATGAGCAGTTCTTC; CDR3 protein: CASSLVPGTYNEQFF
V gene: TRBV12-3/TRBV12-4; clone size: NA; D gene: TRBD2; CDR3 length: 15; J gene: TRBJ2-7; CDR3 DNA: TGTGCCAGCACTCCTAGCGGCCCAACGTCCTACGAGCAGTACTTC; CDR3 protein: CASTPSGPTSYEQYF
V gene: TRBV12-3/TRBV12-4; clone size: once; D gene: NA; CDR3 length: 15; J gene: TRBJ1-2; CDR3 DNA: TGTGCCAGCAACCTCTCCCCGGGGACTATATCTGGCCACACCTTC; CDR3 protein: CASNLSPGTISGHTF
V gene: TRBV2; clone size: few; D gene: NA; CDR3 length: 13; J gene: TRBJ1-2; CDR3 DNA: TGTGCCACAGCGGTAGAGATCCGTTATGGCTACACCTTC; CDR3 protein: CATAVEIRYGYTF
V gene: TRBV12-3/TRBV12-4; clone size: NA; D gene: TRBD2; CDR3 length: 15; J gene: TRBJ2-3; CDR3 DNA: TGTGCCAGCAGTTTTATGACTAGCGTTGGAGATACGCAGTATTTT; CDR3 protein: CASSFMTSVGDTQYF
V gene: TRBV5-6; clone size: few; D gene: TRBD1; CDR3 length: 15; J gene: TRBJ2-7; CDR3 DNA: TGTGCCAGCATCCCCTCCGGGACAGGGACTTACGAGCAGTACTTC; CDR3 protein: CASIPSGTGTYEQYF
V gene: TRBV7-8; clone size: NA; D gene: TRBD2; CDR3 length: 17; J gene: TRBJ2-1; CDR3 DNA: TGTGCCAGCAGACCCTACGGACTAGCGGGAGCCAACAATGAGCAGTTCTTC; CDR3 protein: CASRPYGLAGANNEQFF
V gene: TRBV27; clone size: NA; D gene: NA; CDR3 length: 13; J gene: TRBJ2-7; CDR3 DNA: TGTGCCAGCAGTTTGGGCTACCGCTACGAGCAGTACTTC; CDR3 protein: CASSLGYRYEQYF
V gene: TRBV7-9; clone size: NA; D gene: NA; CDR3 length: 14; J gene: TRBJ1-4; CDR3 DNA: TGTGCCAGCAGCCCGGGGACGGTCGGGGAAAAACTGTTTTTT; CDR3 protein: CASSPGTVGEKLFF
V gene: TRBV10-3; clone size: NA; D gene: NA; CDR3 length: 15; J gene: TRBJ2-7; CDR3 DNA: TGTGCCGTCCGAGGTACGGACGGCAATCCCTACGAGCAGTACTTC; CDR3 protein: CAVRGTDGNPYEQYF
V gene: TRBV12-3/TRBV12-4; clone size: NA; D gene: TRBD1; CDR3 length: 15; J gene: TRBJ2-1; CDR3 DNA: TGTGCCAGCAGTCCAAGGACAGGGAGCAGGGATGAGCAGTTCTTC; CDR3 protein: CASSPRTGSRDEQFF
V gene: TRBV6-4; clone size: NA; D gene: NA; CDR3 length: 13; J gene: TRBJ2-1; CDR3 DNA: TGTGCCAGCAGTCCAATGCGGGGCAATGAGCAGTTCTTC; CDR3 protein: CASSPMRGNEQFF
V gene: TRBV7-9; clone size: once; D gene: NA; CDR3 length: 15; J gene: TRBJ2-1; CDR3 DNA: TGTGCCAGCAGCTTAGGAGGGGTAGGCTACAATGAGCAGTTCTTC; CDR3 protein: CASSLGGVGYNEQFF
V gene: TRBV4-3; clone size: once; D gene: NA; CDR3 length: 15; J gene: TRBJ1-5; CDR3 DNA: TGCGCCAGCAGCCAAGATGGCACGGCGCATCAGCCCCAGCATTTT; CDR3 protein: CASSQDGTAHQPQHF
V gene: TRBV7-2; clone size: NA; D gene: NA; CDR3 length: 15; J gene: TRBJ2-3; CDR3 DNA: TGTGCCAGCAGCTTATCCAGGGGGGGGTCAGATACGCAGTATTTT; CDR3 protein: CASSLSRGGSDTQYF
V gene: TRBV5-5; clone size: NA; D gene: NA; CDR3 length: 16; J gene: TRBJ2-7; CDR3 DNA: TGTGCCAGCAGCTTGGTAAGGCAGGGTGGTAGCTACGAGCAGTACTTC; CDR3 protein: CASSLVRQGGSYEQYF
V gene: TRBV27; clone size: few; D gene: TRBD1; CDR3 length: 14; J gene: TRBJ1-2; CDR3 DNA: TGTGCCAGCAGTTCTGAGGACAGGGAGAATGGCTACACCTTC; CDR3 protein: CASSSEDRENGYTF
V gene: TRBV7-3; clone size: NA; D gene: TRBD2; CDR3 length: 16; J gene: TRBJ2-3; CDR3 DNA: TGTGCCAGCAGCTTAAGGGGTAGCGGGAGTATCGATACGCAGTATTTT; CDR3 protein: CASSLRGSGSIDTQYF
V gene: TRBV11-2; clone size: few; D gene: TRBD2; CDR3 length: 14; J gene: TRBJ2-1; CDR3 DNA: TGTGCCAACAGTCCCAGCGGCGGGAGTTATGAGCAGTTCTTC; CDR3 protein: CANSPSGGSYEQFF
V gene: TRBV12-3/TRBV12-4; clone size: few; D gene: NA; CDR3 length: 13; J gene: TRBJ2-5; CDR3 DNA: TGTGCCAGCAGCCCCGGGACCGAGGGGACCCAGTACTTC; CDR3 protein: CASSPGTEGTQYF
V gene: TRBV27; clone size: few; D gene: NA; CDR3 length: 13; J gene: TRBJ2-7; CDR3 DNA: TGTGCCAGCAGTACTGATAACTCCTACGAGCAGTACTTC; CDR3 protein: CASSTDNSYEQYF
V gene: TRBV12-3/TRBV12-4; clone size: NA; D gene: TRBD1; CDR3 length: 15; J gene: TRBJ1-2; CDR3 DNA: TGTGCCAGCAGTTTAGCTTCGGCAGGGGGCGATGGCTACACCTTC; CDR3 protein: CASSLASAGGDGYTF
V gene: TRBV27; clone size: NA; D gene: NA; CDR3 length: 13; J gene: TRBJ2-3; CDR3 DNA: TGTGCCAGCAGTTTTGGCGCCCAGGGTACGCAGTATTTT; CDR3 protein: CASSFGAQGTQYF
V gene: TRBV7-9; clone size: NA; D gene: NA; CDR3 length: 14; J gene: TRBJ2-1; CDR3 DNA: TGTGCCAGCAGCTTAGTAGGGGGTCCGGATGAGCAGTTCTTC; CDR3 protein: CASSLVGGPDEQFF
V gene: TRBV12-3/TRBV12-4; clone size: few; D gene: NA; CDR3 length: 15; J gene: TRBJ2-5; CDR3 DNA: TGTGCCAGCAGCTGGACCCCTTTGGAGCAAGAGACCCAGTACTTC; CDR3 protein: CASSWTPLEQETQYF
V gene: TRBV7-3; clone size: NA; D gene: NA; CDR3 length: 15; J gene: TRBJ1-2; CDR3 DNA: TGTGCCAGCAGCCCCTCCCATGGCGGGGCGTATGGCTACACCTTC; CDR3 protein: CASSPSHGGAYGYTF
V gene: TRBV14; clone size: few; D gene: TRBD1; CDR3 length: 17; J gene: TRBJ2-6; CDR3 DNA: TGTGCCAGCAGCCACAGGGGGCTCGGCTCTGGGGCCAACGTCCTGACTTTC; CDR3 protein: CASSHRGLGSGANVLTF
V gene: TRBV5-6; clone size: NA; D gene: NA; CDR3 length: 14; J gene: TRBJ2-5; CDR3 DNA: TGTGCCAGCAGCTTGTGGCAGGCCTCAGCGACCCAGTACTTC; CDR3 protein: CASSLWQASATQYF
V gene: TRBV4-1; clone size: NA; D gene: TRBD2; CDR3 length: 14; J gene: TRBJ2-3; CDR3 DNA: TGCGCCAGCAGCCAAGATCTAGCGGGGGATACGCAGTATTTT; CDR3 protein: CASSQDLAGDTQYF
V gene: TRBV7-8; clone size: NA; D gene: TRBD1; CDR3 length: 14; J gene: TRBJ2-4; CDR3 DNA: TGTGCCAGCAGCTTAGACAGGGGCAAAAACATTCAGTACTTC; CDR3 protein: CASSLDRGKNIQYF
V gene: TRBV12-3/TRBV12-4; clone size: NA; D gene: TRBD2; CDR3 length: 16; J gene: TRBJ2-5; CDR3 DNA: TGTGCCAGTAGTTTATGGGCTAGCGGGAACTCAGAGACCCAGTACTTC; CDR3 protein: CASSLWASGNSETQYF
V gene: TRBV29-1; clone size: NA; D gene: NA; CDR3 length: 13; J gene: TRBJ1-1; CDR3 DNA: TGCAGCGTTGAGGGGGATACCAACACTGAAGCTTTCTTT; CDR3 protein: CSVEGDTNTEAFF
V gene: TRBV6-2/TRBV6-3; clone size: NA; D gene: NA; CDR3 length: 16; J gene: TRBJ2-1; CDR3 DNA: TGTGCCAGCAGTTATGACGGGATAAGCTCCTACAATGAGCAGTTCTTC; CDR3 protein: CASSYDGISSYNEQFF
V gene: TRBV7-2; clone size: NA; D gene: NA; CDR3 length: 16; J gene: TRBJ2-2; CDR3 DNA: TGTGCCAGCAGCTTAATCGGAGGGGGACGCACCGGGGAGCTGTTTTTT; CDR3 protein: CASSLIGGGRTGELFF
V gene: TRBV5-1; clone size: NA; D gene: NA; CDR3 length: 14; J gene: TRBJ2-1; CDR3 DNA: TGCGCCAGCAGCTTGGCTGCGACGTACAATGAGCAGTTCTTC; CDR3 protein: CASSLAATYNEQFF
V gene: TRBV12-3/TRBV12-4; clone size: NA; D gene: TRBD2; CDR3 length: 16; J gene: TRBJ2-1; CDR3 DNA: TGTGCCAGCAGCCCGTCCCCTAGCGGGATATACAATGAGCAGTTCTTC; CDR3 protein: CASSPSPSGIYNEQFF
V gene: TRBV7-6; clone size: few; D gene: NA; CDR3 length: 14; J gene: TRBJ1-1; CDR3 DNA: TGTGCCAGCAGCTTAGAGCTAGAGAGCACTGAAGCTTTCTTT; CDR3 protein: CASSLELESTEAFF
V gene: TRBV16; clone size: few; D gene: TRBD1; CDR3 length: 14; J gene: TRBJ2-2; CDR3 DNA: TGTGCCAGCAGCCAGTTGACAGGGACCGGGGAGCTGTTTTTT; CDR3 protein: CASSQLTGTGELFF
V gene: TRBV5-1; clone size: NA; D gene: NA; CDR3 length: 15; J gene: TRBJ2-7; CDR3 DNA: TGCGCCAGCAGCTTGGCCCGTGACATGGCCTACGAGCAGTACTTC; CDR3 protein: CASSLARDMAYEQYF
V gene: TRBV5-5; clone size: many; D gene: TRBD2; CDR3 length: 16; J gene: TRBJ2-5; CDR3 DNA: TGTGCCAGCAGCACTAATCCCGGGAGGGCCCAAGAGACCCAGTACTTC; CDR3 protein: CASSTNPGRAQETQYF
V gene: TRBV6-1; clone size: NA; D gene: TRBD1; CDR3 length: 15; J gene: TRBJ2-2; CDR3 DNA: TGTGCCAGCAGTGAAATAAGGGGGCGCACCGGGGAGCTGTTTTTT; CDR3 protein: CASSEIRGRTGELFF
V gene: TRBV4-1; clone size: NA; D gene: NA; CDR3 length: 15; J gene: TRBJ2-3; CDR3 DNA: TGCGCCAGCAGCCAACAGCGGGCCCTCTCCGATACGCAGTATTTT; CDR3 protein: CASSQQRALSDTQYF
V gene: TRBV20-1; clone size: NA; D gene: NA; CDR3 length: 12; J gene: TRBJ2-7; CDR3 DNA: TGCAGTGCTAGGGACCGGGTAGAAGAGCAGTACTTC; CDR3 protein: CSARDRVEEQYF
V gene: TRBV2; clone size: NA; D gene: NA; CDR3 length: 13; J gene: TRBJ2-5; CDR3 DNA: TGTGCCAGCAGTGCTTTCCGTAGGGAGACCCAGTACTTC; CDR3 protein: CASSAFRRETQYF
V gene: TRBV20-1; clone size: NA; D gene: TRBD2; CDR3 length: 13; J gene: TRBJ2-7; CDR3 DNA: TGCAGTGTCTTTAGCGGGGGGACCTACGAGCAGTACTTC; CDR3 protein: CSVFSGGTYEQYF
V gene: TRBV7-9; clone size: few; D gene: TRBD2; CDR3 length: 14; J gene: TRBJ2-7; CDR3 DNA: TGTGCCAGCAGCTATGCGGGAGATGACTACGAGCAGTACTTC; CDR3 protein: CASSYAGDDYEQYF
V gene: TRBV20-1; clone size: NA; D gene: NA; CDR3 length: 13; J gene: TRBJ1-2; CDR3 DNA: TGCAGTGCTGGGGAGGAGCCCCTGAGTCGGTACACCTTC; CDR3 protein: CSAGEEPLSRYTF